The present T cell receptor (beta chain) was sequenced within a study of CD4 T cells in relation to SARS-CoV-2 and coronaviruses (TCRdb year 2021). The study in broad terms: The ViraFEST assay cultured PBMCs with antigen for 10 days, then sequenced TCR beta CDR3s to find antigen-specific clonal expansions. The Adaptive Biotechnologies TCR-sequencing kit was used to sequence samples from a few pre-COVID donors and the naive versus memory experiments, while other data came from Illumina-based sequencing. An HIV-1 Nef peptide pool or a no-peptide culture served as the negative reference condition. Memory CD4+ T cell crossreactivity between SARS-CoV-2 and common cold coronavirus spike proteins was assessed at the TCR clonotype level in the study. Shared crossreactive spike epitopes were mapped to their HLA restriction using patient-derived lymphoblastoid cell lines. For other donors in the study, expansion assays were sequenced with a different, Illumina-based TCR-beta assay.

CD4+ T cells from unexposed donors were collected before the COVID-19 pandemic (2011-2018). The EasySep CD4+ T cell isolation kit was used to isolate CD4+ T cells once the cultures had run for roughly 10 days. As far as cell numbers permitted, CD4+ T cells from unexposed donors were tested for reactivity against SARS-CoV-2 S and N as well as four spike pools from common cold coronaviruses. Roughly 1.9 million PBMCs per well were cultured in IMDM with about 5.5% human AB serum and around 10 IU/ml IL-2. Half of the culture medium was replaced with fresh IL-2-containing medium on days 3 and 7. Triplicate replicate wells were generally used for each peptide culture condition. The leukapheresis product for the unexposed donors was obtained through commercial purchase. Ficoll-Paque PLUS gradient centrifugation was used to isolate PBMCs from leukapheresis product or whole blood. PBMCs were either cryopreserved at -140°C or used fresh in the expansion assay. The QIAamp Micro DNA Kit was used to extract genomic DNA from the CD4+ T cells.

The CDR3 contains 14 residues, cysteine and phenylalanine counted. Of the read, only the CDR3 DNA is kept; its 42 bases are in frame from base 1. CDR1 and CDR2 are drawn from the germline V gene: WSHSY, SAAADI. V loses 7 bases of germline sequence and J loses 2 bases, and the interval between the two ends is 14 bases. Library creation used the immunoSEQ multiplex PCR assay. Per the source publication's procedure: During preprocessing, nonproductive sequences were removed, as were CDR3s that did not start with C, did not end with F or W, or were shorter than 7 amino acids. The MANAFEST web app identified antigen-specific clonotypes based on expansion compared with the reference and other culture wells. A clone was considered positive if significant expansion relative to the reference culture was observed in 2 of 3 replicate wells at an FDR below 0.05. Positive clones also required significant expansion versus all other tandem wells and an odds ratio above 5. After three terminal residues were trimmed from each end, CDR3 homology was quantified as pairwise Levenshtein distance using the stringdist R package. In its TCRdb copy, this immuneACCESS table keeps in-frame sequences only and misses some clones. Where compared with another copy, unresolved V genes explain less than half of these, and the others have no known cause. From that table come the V and J calls and clone size; the DNA was used to work out D and trimming. Across this sample there are more than 15,000 clones, with 60% to 80% seen only once. Clones ranked in the top ten supply about 21% of the sample.

Turning to this clone: No cognate antigen has been identified for it. Base qualities are not recorded, but no much larger clone differs from it by a single base.

Broad study findings and their caveats: Crossreactive clones showed significantly weaker SARS-CoV-2-driven expansion than monoreactive clones, consistent with antigenic imprinting. Memory CD4+ clonotypes crossrecognizing SARS-CoV-2 and at least one common cold coronavirus spike were found in about 61% of donors. The study was constrained by small numbers of patients and of tested TCRs. Since the crossreactivity analysis centred on spike protein, crossreactivity against other viral proteins was not assessed. Because no donor provided both pre-pandemic and post-infection samples, tracing the source of pre-existing responses was limited.

Sequenced: CD4+ T cells from PBMCs, cultured in vitro. The TCR originated in a human donor in good health. The rearranged segments are TRBV10-2 and TRBJ2-5, with a weak D call of TRBD1 (5 bases match). The DNA sequence is as follows: TGCGCCAGCACCATCCAGGGCGTGCAAGAGACCCAGTACTTC. Its protein product is CASTIQGVQETQYF.